The 28 T cell receptor beta chains below were found in one sample sequenced in a study of beta chain features in type 1 diabetes. Study results and caveats: Type 1 diabetes patients had TCRB CDR3s that were shorter (moderately but significantly so) in all four CD4+ subsets.

No cognate antigen is known for these TCRs. Since all of the isolated RNA was reverse transcribed, expressed TCRB transcripts were what got sequenced. Profiled with immunoSEQ multiplex PCR; TCRdb holds only in-frame clones, not every one. The sample includes about 160,000 clones, 7.8% of them seen just once. Sample: central memory CD4+ T cells from blood. These receptors were collected from a woman aged 40-49 years with type 1 diabetes.

The chain employs TRBV13 and TRBJ1-2; 9 bases agree with TRBD1. V was pared by 5 bases and J by 4 bases, with 8 bases of the junction left unmatched. The CDR3 runs 15 residues. Germline CDR1 and CDR2: PRHDT and FYEKMQ (reference sequence). DNA for the CDR3: TGTGCCAGCAGCCCGGGACAGGGTGTGGGCTATGGCTACACCTTC. It is translated as CASSPGQGVGYGYTF.

This clone was detected only a few times. The CDR3, as DNA: TGCAGCGTTGATCGGGGGACAGGGAGGAAAGGCTACACCTTC. Its protein is CSVDRGTGRKGYTF. The genes are TRBV29-1 and TRBJ1-2, with 9 bases fitting TRBD1. The CDR3 totals 14 residues. Trimming cost V 3 bases and J 8 bases; bases outside gene matches: 10. Germline V lookup: CDR1 SQVTM, CDR2 ANQGSEA.

Only a few counts were recorded for this clone. This chain joins TRBV9 and TRBJ2-1; TRBD1 aligns across 9 bases. Germline CDR1 reads SGDLS; CDR2 reads YYNGEE. The CDR3 spans 15 residues. The trim removed 4 bases at V and 6 bases at J, leaving 8 bases unmatched. CDR3 sequence reads: CASSFRDRDLNEQFF. In DNA form, the CDR3 reads TGTGCCAGCAGCTTCCGGGACAGGGACCTCAATGAGCAGTTCTTC.

The chain has TRBV7-2 and TRBJ2-7, with D possibly TRBD1 on 6 matching bases. Between the trimmed V and J ends, which lost 4 bases and 3 bases, there was a span of 13 bases. Germline V gene sequence: CDR1 SGHTA, CDR2 FQGNSA. The CDR3 loop spans 14 amino acids. CDR3 DNA: TGTGCCAGCAGCTCACAGGGATCTCTCTACGAGCAGTACTTC. Its translation: CASSSQGSLYEQYF.

The V gene is TRBV5-4, the J gene TRBJ1-2, with D possibly being TRBD1 (5 bases). Germline CDR1 reads SGHNT; CDR2 reads YYREEE (reference sequence). The CDR3 covers 12 residues. Between the trimmed V and J ends, which lost 2 bases and 10 bases, there was a span of 12 bases. This CDR3 is CASSLQDHVYTF. The CDR3 region has the DNA TGTGCCAGCAGCTTACAGGACCATGTCTACACCTTC.

V and J are TRBV18 and TRBJ1-2, with D unresolved. V lost 3 bases and J lost 4, with 12 bases in between. The CDR3 contains 14 residues. Germline loops: CDR1 KGHSH, CDR2 LQKENI. Here the CDR3 reads CASSPPSWSYGYTF. CDR3 in DNA: TGTGCCAGCTCACCCCCCTCCTGGAGCTATGGCTACACCTTC.

This clone showed up just a few times. This chain connects TRBV5-1 to TRBJ2-1, with 7 bases matching TRBD1. Germline-derived CDR1 and CDR2 are SGHRS and YFSETQ. The CDR3 loop spans 15 amino acids. Trimming at V came to 2 bases and at J to 6 bases, leaving 8 bases not matched to a gene. The CDR3 nucleotides are TGCGCCAGCAGCTTCGGGACAGCGGCGATCAATGAGCAGTTCTTC. Its translation: CASSFGTAAINEQFF.

The genes are TRBV9 and TRBJ1-3; no definite D call. Between the trimmed V and J ends, which lost 0 bases and 0 bases, there was a span of 7 bases. The CDR3 extends over 15 amino acids. The germline gives CDR1 SGDLS, CDR2 YYNGEE. Written as DNA, the CDR3 is TGTGCCAGCAGCGTAGGCCACAGCTCTGGAAACACCATATATTTT. Encoded protein: CASSVGHSSGNTIYF.

This clone has at least ten counts. The chain combines TRBV19 with TRBJ2-5, with D tentatively TRBD2 (6 bases). The CDR3 totals 14 residues. V lost 7 bases, J lost 5 bases, and 17 bases lay in between. CDR1 LNHDA and CDR2 SQIVND come from the germline V gene (reference sequence). In nucleotides, the CDR3 is TGTGCCAGTACCCCCGGACCGGCGGGGGAGACCCAGTACTTC. The encoded protein is CASTPGPAGETQYF.

The chain carries TRBV19 and TRBJ1-2; TRBD1 aligns across 7 bases. Germline assignment: CDR1 LNHDA and CDR2 SQIVND (reference sequence). The CDR3 length is 17 residues. Trimming removed 4 bases from V and 4 bases from J; junction bases left unmatched: 15. The CDR3 sequence: CASSRLLRPGTVYGYTF. The CDR3 coding sequence is TGTGCCAGTAGTAGGCTATTGAGGCCCGGGACAGTCTATGGCTACACCTTC.

The rearrangement links TRBV6-6 to TRBJ1-2; tentatively, D is TRBD1 (5 bases). The CDR3 contains 13 residues. Deletions cut 2 bases from V and 4 bases from J, with 8 bases between. The germline V gene encodes CDR1 MNHNY and CDR2 SVGAGI (reference sequence). CDR3 region: CASSYGDSYGYTF. The CDR3 bases are TGTGCCAGCAGTTACGGAGACAGCTATGGCTACACCTTC.

This clone has just a few counts. The CDR3 reads CASSLHREGSVGYTF. The CDR3 bases are TGTGCCAGCAGCCTCCACCGCGAGGGAAGTGTGGGCTACACCTTC. This chain connects TRBV9 to TRBJ1-2; D not resolved. The CDR3 consists of 15 residues. V lost 4 bases to trimming and J lost 8 bases, with 21 bases between them. Germline lookup yields CDR1 SGDLS and CDR2 YYNGEE.

This clone turned up a few times. The gene calls are TRBV6-6 and TRBJ2-1; weak D call: TRBD2 (5 bases). The V gene's germline CDR1 is MNHNY and CDR2 SVGAGI (reference sequence). With 6 bases removed from V and 6 bases from J, the gap between germline ends came to 6 bases. CDR3 length equals 11 residues. The CDR3 sequence is CASSTSNEQFF. The CDR3 nucleotides read TGTGCCAGCAGCACTAGCAATGAGCAGTTCTTC.

The chain links TRBV19 to TRBJ2-7, with D possibly TRBD2 on 6 matching bases. V gave up 5 bases and J gave up 4 bases, with 18 bases separating them. The CDR3 has 15 amino acids. Germline-derived CDR1 and CDR2 are LNHDA and SQIVND (reference sequence). The CDR3 spells CASSALPAGRYEQYF. In DNA, the CDR3 is TGTGCCAGTAGTGCTCTTCCGGCGGGAAGGTACGAGCAGTACTTC.

This clone occurred many times. The chain uses TRBV30 and TRBJ2-1; D unclear. Germline CDR1 reads GTSNPN; CDR2 reads SVGIG (reference sequence). The CDR3 is made up of 12 amino acids. The V end lost 2 bases, the J end lost 6 bases, and 8 bases lay between the germline ends. The CDR3 DNA sequence: TGTGCCTGGAGTACCGACTTCAATGAGCAGTTCTTC. This gives the protein CAWSTDFNEQFF.

This clone showed up just a few times. The chain has TRBV7-9 and TRBJ1-1; D is unclear. Germline assignment: CDR1 SEHNR and CDR2 FQNEAQ (reference sequence). There are 13 residues in the CDR3. V was pared by 5 bases and J by 1 base, with 8 bases between. CDR3 in DNA: TGTGCCAGCAGCGCGTTAAGGAACACTGAAGCTTTCTTT. Amino acids: CASSALRNTEAFF.

This clone came up a few times. CDR3 sequence (DNA): TGTGCCGGGCAGCCCCCTGGGGCCAACGTCCTGACTTTC. Amino acid sequence: CAGQPPGANVLTF. V gene TRBV7-9 combines with J gene TRBJ2-6, with D unresolved. CDR3 size: 13 residues. CDR1 is SEHNR and CDR2 is FQNEAQ in the germline V gene (reference sequence). Trimming left V 11 bases short and J 2 bases short, with 10 bases between.

This chain joins TRBV5-1 and TRBJ1-3; D not resolved. This CDR3 contains 13 residues. The germline CDR1 and CDR2 sequences are SGHRS and YFSETQ. V dropped 7 bases and J dropped 2 bases, with 10 bases sitting between them. This CDR3 reads CASQVNPGNTIYF. For the CDR3, the DNA is TGCGCCAGCCAGGTCAACCCTGGAAACACCATATATTTT.

This clone was counted a few times. The chain employs TRBV5-8 and TRBJ1-2; D is undetermined. V lost 1 base, J lost 2 bases, and 9 bases lay in between. Germline values: CDR1 SGHTS, CDR2 YDEGEE. The CDR3 is 14 residues long. The chain's CDR3 is CASSLTALNYGYTF. CDR3 DNA sequence: TGTGCCAGCAGCTTGACAGCCTTAAACTATGGCTACACCTTC.

This clone has a handful of counts. Written as DNA, the CDR3 is TGTGCCAGCAGCTTCGACAGGGAAGAGACCCAGTACTTC. Its translation is CASSFDREETQYF. This chain connects TRBV5-4 to TRBJ2-5, with 7 nucleotides matching TRBD1. The CDR3 consists of 13 residues. With 2 bases clipped from V and 3 bases from J, the junction kept 1 base outside the gene matches. Per the germline V gene, CDR1 is SGHNT and CDR2 is YYREEE (reference sequence).

This clone has more than one count but fewer than ten. One end of the junction varies from germline; a read error may be responsible. This chain connects TRBV29-1 to TRBJ1-2; 10 positions agree with TRBD1. Germline values: CDR1 SQVTM, CDR2 ANQGSEA. The CDR3 loop spans 13 amino acids. The CDR3 sequence is CSVEGTGASGYTF. For the CDR3, the DNA is TGCAGCGTGGAAGGGACAGGGGCGAGTGGCTACACCTTC.

This chain links TRBV6-5 with TRBJ1-2; TRBD1 aligns across 10 bases. The J segment lost 7 bases and the V segment lost 5 bases, leaving 7 bases of the junction unmatched. From germline, CDR1 is MNHEY and CDR2 SVGAGI. The CDR3 extends over 14 amino acids. CDR3 loop: CASSPRQGASGYTF. DNA of the CDR3: TGTGCCAGCAGTCCCAGACAGGGGGCATCTGGCTACACCTTC.

This clone showed up just a few times. The J gene is TRBJ2-1, the V gene TRBV7-9; 9 nucleotides match TRBD2. CDR1 is SEHNR and CDR2 is FQNEAQ in the germline V gene (reference sequence). The CDR3 consists of 14 residues. Losses at the gene ends were 3 bases for V and 3 bases for J; bases not matched to a gene: 0. The CDR3 bases are TGTGCCAGCAGCTTTAGCGGGGGCTACAATGAGCAGTTCTTC. This encodes CASSFSGGYNEQFF.

V usage is TRBV11-2 and J usage is TRBJ2-7; D might be TRBD2 (6 bases). With 1 base removed from V and 3 bases from J, the gap between germline ends came to 7 bases. The germline gives CDR1 SGHAT, CDR2 FQNNGV. The CDR3 extends over 13 amino acids. This CDR3 is CASSLGGDYEQYF. CDR3 nucleotides: TGTGCCAGCAGCTTAGGGGGGGACTACGAGCAGTACTTC.

This clone was observed a few times. The CDR3 loop reads CASSAGTGDGYTF. The CDR3 DNA follows: TGTGCCAGCAGCGCCGGGACAGGGGATGGCTACACCTTC. This chain joins TRBV9 and TRBJ1-2, with 10 nucleotides matching TRBD1. V shed 3 bases, J shed 6 bases, and the junction held 2 bases outside the gene matches. Germline-derived CDR1 and CDR2 are SGDLS and YYNGEE. The CDR3 is 13 residues long.

This clone was seen at least ten times. This chain connects TRBV15 to TRBJ2-1, with 8 bases aligning to TRBD1. There are 16 residues in the CDR3. Losses at the gene ends were 0 bases for V and 1 base for J; bases not matched to a gene: 2. Germline CDR1 is LNHNV and CDR2 is YYDKDF (reference sequence). The DNA for the CDR3 is TGTGCCACCAGCAGAGATCGACAGGGGTCCTACAATGAGCAGTTCTTC. It is translated as CATSRDRQGSYNEQFF.

About this clone itself: Other nucleotide sequences from this sample produce the same CDR3. J is TRBJ2-5 and V is TRBV7-2, with D maybe TRBD2 (5 bases). Trimming stripped 4 bases from V and 2 bases from J, with 8 bases between. The CDR3 spans 13 residues. Per the germline V gene, CDR1 is SGHTA and CDR2 is FQGNSA. CDR3 DNA: TGTGCCAGCAGCTCGGGGATACAAGAGACCCAGTACTTC. Translating gives CASSSGIQETQYF.

This clone was counted a few times. The chain links TRBV5-8 to TRBJ2-6; 7 bases agree with TRBD1. CDR3 length: 15 residues. Trimming took 3 bases from V and 2 from J; bases not matched to a gene: 2. CDR1 is SGHTS, CDR2 YDEGEE, per germline. The chain's CDR3 is CASSYRGTGANVLTF. The CDR3 DNA follows: TGTGCCAGCAGCTACAGGGGAACTGGGGCCAACGTCCTGACTTTC.